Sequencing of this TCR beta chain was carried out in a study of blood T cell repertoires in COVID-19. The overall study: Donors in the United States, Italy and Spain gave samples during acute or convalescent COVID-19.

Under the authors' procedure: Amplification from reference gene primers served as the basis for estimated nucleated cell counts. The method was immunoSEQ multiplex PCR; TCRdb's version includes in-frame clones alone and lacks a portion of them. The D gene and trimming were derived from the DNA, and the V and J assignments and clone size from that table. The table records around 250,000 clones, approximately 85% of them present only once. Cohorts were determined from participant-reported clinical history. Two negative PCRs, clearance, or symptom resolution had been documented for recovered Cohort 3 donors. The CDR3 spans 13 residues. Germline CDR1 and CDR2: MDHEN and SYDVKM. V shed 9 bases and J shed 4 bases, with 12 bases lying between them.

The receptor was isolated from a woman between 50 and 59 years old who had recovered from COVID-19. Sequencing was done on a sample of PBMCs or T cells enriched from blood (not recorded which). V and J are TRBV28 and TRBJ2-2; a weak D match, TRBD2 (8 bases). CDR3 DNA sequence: TGTGCCAGTCGGGAGGGGGCCACCGGGGAGCTGTTTTTT. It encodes CASREGATGELFF.